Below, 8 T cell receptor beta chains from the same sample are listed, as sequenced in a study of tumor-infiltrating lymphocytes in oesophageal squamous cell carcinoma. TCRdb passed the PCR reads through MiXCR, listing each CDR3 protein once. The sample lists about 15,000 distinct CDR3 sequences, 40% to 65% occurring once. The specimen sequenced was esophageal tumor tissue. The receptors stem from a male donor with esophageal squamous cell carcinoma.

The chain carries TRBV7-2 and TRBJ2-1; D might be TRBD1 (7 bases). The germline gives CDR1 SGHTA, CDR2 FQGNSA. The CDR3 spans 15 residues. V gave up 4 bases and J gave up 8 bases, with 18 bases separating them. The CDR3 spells CASSSSWTGGDEQFF. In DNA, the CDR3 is TGTGCCAGCAGCTCCTCGTGGACAGGCGGGGATGAGCAGTTCTTC. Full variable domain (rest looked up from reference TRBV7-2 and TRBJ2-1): GAGVSQSPSNKVTEKGKDVELRCDPISGHTALYWYRQSLGQGLEFLIYFQGNSAPDKSGLPSDRFSAERTGGSVSTLTIQRTQQEDSAVYLCASSSSWTGGDEQFFGPGTRLTVL.

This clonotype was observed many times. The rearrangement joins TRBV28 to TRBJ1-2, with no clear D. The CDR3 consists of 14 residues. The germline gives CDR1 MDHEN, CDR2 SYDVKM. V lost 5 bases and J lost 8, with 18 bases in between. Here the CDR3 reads CASSTMRGLGGYTF. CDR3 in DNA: TGTGCCAGCAGTACTATGAGAGGGCTTGGCGGCTACACCTTC.

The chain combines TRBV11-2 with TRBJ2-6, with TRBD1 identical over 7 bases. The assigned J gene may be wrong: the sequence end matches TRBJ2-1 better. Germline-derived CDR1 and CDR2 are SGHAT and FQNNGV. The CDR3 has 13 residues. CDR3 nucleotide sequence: TGTGCCAGCAGCAAAGACAGGGAAGAGACCCAGTTCTTC. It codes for CASSKDREETQFF.

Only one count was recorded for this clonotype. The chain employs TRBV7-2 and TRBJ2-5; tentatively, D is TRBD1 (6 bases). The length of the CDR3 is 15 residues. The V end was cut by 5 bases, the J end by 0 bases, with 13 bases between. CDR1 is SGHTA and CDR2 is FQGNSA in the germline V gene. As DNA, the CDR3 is TGTGCCAGCAGCCACGACAGGCAGTACCAAGAGACCCAGTACTTC. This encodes CASSHDRQYQETQYF. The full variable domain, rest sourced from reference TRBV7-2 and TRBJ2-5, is GAGVSQSPSNKVTEKGKDVELRCDPISGHTALYWYRQSLGQGLEFLIYFQGNSAPDKSGLPSDRFSAERTGGSVSTLTIQRTQQEDSAVYLCASSHDRQYQETQYFGPGTRLLVL.

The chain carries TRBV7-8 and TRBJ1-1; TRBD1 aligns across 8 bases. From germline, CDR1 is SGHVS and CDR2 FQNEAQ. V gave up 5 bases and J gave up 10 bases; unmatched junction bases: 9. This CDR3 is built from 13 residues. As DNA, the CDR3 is TGTGCCAGCAGCCCGCGGACAGGGCCGGGAGCTTTCTTT. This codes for CASSPRTGPGAFF.

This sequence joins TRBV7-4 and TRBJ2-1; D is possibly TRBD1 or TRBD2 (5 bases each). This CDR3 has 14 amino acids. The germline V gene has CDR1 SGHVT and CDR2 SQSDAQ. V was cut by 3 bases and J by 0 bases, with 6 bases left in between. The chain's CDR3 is CASSFGGSYNEQFF. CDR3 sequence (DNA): TGTGCCAGCAGCTTTGGGGGCTCCTACAATGAGCAGTTCTTC.

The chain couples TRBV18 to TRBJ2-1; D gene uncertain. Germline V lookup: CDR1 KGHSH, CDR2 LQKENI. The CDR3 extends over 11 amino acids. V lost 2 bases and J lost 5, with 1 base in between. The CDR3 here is CASSPDNEQFF. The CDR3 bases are TGTGCCAGCTCACCAGACAATGAGCAGTTCTTC.

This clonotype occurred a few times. For the CDR3, the DNA is TGTGCCAGCAGACCCTACGCAGGTGGTGGTACTGAAGCTTTCTTT. Amino acids: CASRPYAGGGTEAFF. The V gene is TRBV12-3 or TRBV12-4, the J gene TRBJ1-1; D uncertain. CDR3 size: 15 residues. V was cut by 6 bases and J by 5 bases, with 19 bases left in between.